The source of this T cell receptor (beta chain) is a study of blood T cell repertoires in COVID-19. Trimming removed 4 bases from V and 4 bases from J, with 22 bases in between. Germline CDR1 KGHDR, CDR2 SFDVKD. The CDR3 has 18 residues. Either two negative PCRs, clearance, or symptom resolution qualified Cohort 3 donors as recovered. Under the authors' procedure: From reference gene primer amplification, estimates of nucleated cell counts were derived. Sequencing used immunoSEQ multiplex PCR; TCRdb keeps in-frame clones, though not all of them. V and J calls and clone size are those listed in that table; D and trimming were worked out from the DNA. The repertoire consists of about 64,000 clones, with more than 75% occurring once and the leading ten covering around 9.1%.

The chain has TRBV24-1 and TRBJ2-1; D possibly corresponds to TRBD2 (5 bases). The source is a middle-aged woman who had recovered from COVID-19. The source material was PBMCs or T cells enriched from blood (not recorded which). The CDR3 spells CATSDPVDSRSPYNEQFF. CDR3 DNA sequence: TGTGCCACCAGTGACCCGGTGGACTCCCGGAGCCCATACAATGAGCAGTTCTTC.